This is a list of T cell receptor beta chains from one sample in a study of blood T cell repertoires in COVID-19. Some clones are missing from TCRdb's copy, which holds only in-frame ones; the method was immunoSEQ multiplex PCR. The sample consists of nearly 90,000 clones, approximately 88% of them appearing once. Source material: peripheral blood. The receptors here all came from an older man with acute or convalescent COVID-19. Both conserved end residues are part of each CDR3. D genes are given only for firm matches. Clone sizes are given selectively: once, few, many, or a class where the clone is expanded.

d_gene	v_gene	abundance	j_gene	CDR3nt	CDR3aa
TRBD2	TRBV27	once	TRBJ2-7	TGTGCCAGCAGTTCTAGCGGCTTCGCTCGGGGCGAGCAGTACTTC	CASSSSGFARGEQYF
TRBD2	TRBV30	-	TRBJ2-7	TGTGCCTGGAGAGTACTAGCGGGGAGCTCCTACGAGCAGTACTTC	CAWRVLAGSSYEQYF
TRBD1	TRBV7-3	-	TRBJ2-7	TGTGCCAGCAGCCCCTCAGGGGGCCCATACGAGCAGTACTTC	CASSPSGGPYEQYF
-	TRBV3-1/TRBV3-2	-	TRBJ2-5	TGTGCCAGCAGCCCCTCTCAAGAGACCCAGTACTTC	CASSPSQETQYF
-	TRBV7-9	once	TRBJ2-1	TGTGCCAGCAGCTTGGGGGACACTAGGGTCTTC	CASSLGDTRVF
TRBD1	TRBV7-6	-	TRBJ2-7	TGTGCCAGCAGCCCCCCGGGACAGCCTCTCTACGAGCAGTACTTC	CASSPPGQPLYEQYF
TRBD2	TRBV9	-	TRBJ2-7	TGTGCCAGCAGCGCGAGAGGTCGGGGGGGAACCTACGAGCAGTACTTC	CASSARGRGGTYEQYF
-	TRBV10-3	-	TRBJ2-5	TGTGCCATCAGCGCAAACAGGGCCCAAGAGACCCAGTACTTC	CAISANRAQETQYF
-	TRBV9	-	TRBJ1-3	TGTGCCAGCAGCGGAGATTCAGGAGGAAACACCATATATTTT	CASSGDSGGNTIYF
-	TRBV4-1	-	TRBJ1-1	TGCGCCAGCAGCCAAGCAGCGGCAGGGGTTACTGAAGCTTTCTTT	CASSQAAAGVTEAFF
-	TRBV5-4	-	TRBJ2-6	TGTGCCAGCAGCCAGGGTGGGGCCAACGTCCTGACTTTC	CASSQGGANVLTF
-	TRBV18	-	TRBJ2-1	TGTGCCAGCTCACCGCAGGGGTTCGACAATGAGCAGTTCTTC	CASSPQGFDNEQFF
-	TRBV5-1	-	TRBJ2-7	TGCGCCAGCAGCTTGGCCCTAGAGGCGCCGTACTTC	CASSLALEAPYF
-	TRBV6-5	-	TRBJ1-5	TGTGCCAGCAGTTACTCCACAGTGAATAGCAATCAGCCCCAGCATTTT	CASSYSTVNSNQPQHF
TRBD1	TRBV29-1	few	TRBJ1-2	TGCACCGCGACAGGGACATTCTATGGCTACACCTTC	CTATGTFYGYTF
-	TRBV9	-	TRBJ2-1	TGTGCCAGCAGCCTGGACTACCCCTCCTACAATGAGCAGTTCTTC	CASSLDYPSYNEQFF
-	TRBV7-9	once	TRBJ1-1	TGTGCCAGCAGTCCAATACGGCAGGGTTCTGAAGCTTTCTTT	CASSPIRQGSEAFF
-	TRBV28	-	TRBJ1-5	TGTGCCAGTCGGACATCTCATAGCAATCAGCCCCAGCATTTT	CASRTSHSNQPQHF
-	TRBV14	-	TRBJ1-1	TGTGCCAGCAGCCAAGATCCTTGGGGCTTGGGAGGTGAAGCTTTCTTT	CASSQDPWGLGGEAFF
-	TRBV12-2	-	TRBJ2-3	TGTGCAAGTCGCTTAGTTGGGGGGGCGCTGGGCACAGATACGCAGTATTTT	CASRLVGGALGTDTQYF